This is a list of T cell receptor beta chains from one sample in a study of blood T cell repertoires in COVID-19. Produced via immunoSEQ multiplex PCR; TCRdb's table is partial and in-frame only. This sample has some 60,000 clones, with almost 85% found just once. Sample: peripheral blood. The source is a human donor in a cohort sampled during active COVID-19. The CDR3 runs from the conserved cysteine through the conserved F or W. A D gene is named only where the DNA matches it firmly. Size is stated for part of the rows, as once, few or many counts, or as a class when the clone is expanded.

d_call cdr3_length clone_size j_call v_call cdr3_nt cdr3_aa
TRBD2 17 . TRBJ2-2 TRBV7-6 TGTGCCAGCAGCCTCAGGACTAGCGGGGGGGCCGGCGGGGAGCTGTTTTTT CASSLRTSGGAGGELFF
TRBD1 15 few TRBJ1-2 TRBV4-2 TGTGCCAGCAGCCAAGGTAACAGGGGTGGCGGTGGCTACACCTTC CASSQGNRGGGGYTF
TRBD1 15 . TRBJ1-2 TRBV29-1 TGCAGCGTTGACCCTGGACAGGGAGTTCCCTATGGCTACACCTTC CSVDPGQGVPYGYTF
TRBD2 18 . TRBJ2-1 TRBV7-8 TGTGCCAGCAGCCCAGCCGGGACTAGCGGGGGGGCGTACAATGAGCAGTTCTTC CASSPAGTSGGAYNEQFF
. 12 . TRBJ1-4 TRBV29-1 TGCAGCGTTGAAGCCCCCGATGAAAAACTGTTTTTT CSVEAPDEKLFF
. 18 . TRBJ1-1 TRBV4-3 TGCGCCAGCAGCCAAGATATGGGCTCGGGGTGGGGTAACACTGAAGCTTTCTTT CASSQDMGSGWGNTEAFF
TRBD2 14 once TRBJ2-7 TRBV5-4 TGTGCCAGCAGCCCAAGGGGAGGGGAGGCGAAGCAGTACTTC CASSPRGGEAKQYF
. 15 . TRBJ1-2 TRBV27 TGTGCCAGCAGACTGGGGGGAATGGAAGGCTATGGCTACACCTTC CASRLGGMEGYGYTF
TRBD1 15 . TRBJ2-7 TRBV5-8 TGTGCCAGCAGGCTACAGGGGGCCGGGACCTACGAGCAGTACTTC CASRLQGAGTYEQYF
TRBD2 16 . TRBJ2-3 TRBV5-3 TGTGCCAGAAGCGATCCTAGCGGGGGGCGAACAGATACGCAGTATTTT CARSDPSGGRTDTQYF
. 12 few TRBJ2-7 TRBV30 TGTGCCTGGTCCGGACAGCCCTACGAGCAGTACTTC CAWSGQPYEQYF
. 15 . TRBJ1-3 TRBV21-1 TGTGCCAGCAGCAAAGCCGTCTCCCGTGGAAACACCATATATTTT CASSKAVSRGNTIYF
TRBD2 15 once TRBJ2-5 TRBV2 TGTGCCAGCAGCGCTGCGCGGGGGGGCGTGGAGACCCAGTACTTC CASSAARGGVETQYF